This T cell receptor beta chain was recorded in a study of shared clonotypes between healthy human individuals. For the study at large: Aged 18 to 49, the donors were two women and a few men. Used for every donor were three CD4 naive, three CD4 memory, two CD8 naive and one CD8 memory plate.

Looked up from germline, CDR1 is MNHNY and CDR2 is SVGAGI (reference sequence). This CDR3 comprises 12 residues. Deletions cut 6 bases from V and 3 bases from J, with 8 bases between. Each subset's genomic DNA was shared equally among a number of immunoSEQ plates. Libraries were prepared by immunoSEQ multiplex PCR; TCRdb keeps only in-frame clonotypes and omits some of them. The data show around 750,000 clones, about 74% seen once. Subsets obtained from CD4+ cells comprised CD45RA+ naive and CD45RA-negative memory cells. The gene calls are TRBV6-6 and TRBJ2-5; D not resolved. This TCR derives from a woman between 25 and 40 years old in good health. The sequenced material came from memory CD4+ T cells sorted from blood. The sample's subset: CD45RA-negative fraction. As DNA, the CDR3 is TGTGCCAGCAGCCTACACAAAGAGACCCAGTACTTC. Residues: CASSLHKETQYF.